This TCR beta chain was obtained from a study of cytomegalovirus exposure and HLA in healthy donors. Findings of the study overall: An analysis done earlier found most TCR beta V segments productive about 87% or about 30% of the time.

The germline gives CDR1 SGHVS, CDR2 FQNEAQ. The CDR3 extends over 16 amino acids. J lost 6 bases, V lost 7 bases, and 16 bases had no gene match. Samples came from healthy bone marrow donors. The study sampled nominally healthy donors, though unrecorded immune exposures were likely. This clone showed up just a few times. Its antigen remains unidentified. PCR employed 60 Vbeta and 13 Jbeta primers. This table comes from immunoSEQ multiplex PCR, and its TCRdb copy is limited to in-frame clones, with some not included. The repertoire has around 94,000 clones, roughly four fifths of them found once; the top ten carry 10%.

The chain recombines TRBV7-8 with TRBJ2-3, with TRBD2 matching over 7 bases. This sequence originates from a human donor in good health. Sequencing was performed on PBMCs. The CDR3 DNA is TGTGCCAGCATCCAGGGCGGCGGGAGTGGGGGGGATACGCAGTATTTT. Protein product: CASIQGGGSGGDTQYF.